Only a few counts were recorded for the clone carrying this TCR beta chain. The antigen remains unidentified. The Oncomine TCR Beta short-read assay was what sequenced the DNA obtained from cultured CD4+ T cells. TCRdb re-derived calls from the PCR reads in MiXCR, one entry per CDR3 protein. The table has some 14,000 distinct CDR3 sequences, roughly 60% seen once. This sample stems from a study of vaccination and CD4 T cells after COVID-19. Treatment described: roughly ten-day PBMC culture with coronavirus spike peptide pools or control peptides (ViraFEST assay). Fresh medium (containing IL-2) replaced half the medium on days 3 and 7. Negative selection separated CD4+ T cells from roughly ten-day cultures. V was cut by 0 bases and J by 3 bases, with 13 bases left in between. The CDR3 runs 15 residues. CDR1 and CDR2 from the germline V gene are DFQATT and SNEGSKA (reference sequence).

The genes are TRBV20-1 and TRBJ2-3; TRBD1 or TRBD2 may be the D gene (6 bases each). The source material was cultured CD4+ T cells from blood, sampled after SARS-CoV-2 vaccination. The TCR was taken from a human donor with COVID-19. The CDR3 nucleotides are TGCAGTGCTAGAGACGGGGGCCAAGGAACAGATACGCAGTATTTT. Protein: CSARDGGQGTDTQYF.